These 24 T cell receptor beta chains share one sample of origin, sequenced in a study of CD8 T cells in Susac syndrome. Reverse transcription of 0.5 to 1 ug RNA was performed with random hexamers. TCRdb fed the immunoSEQ multiplex PCR reads into MiXCR, producing one record per CDR3 protein. The top ten clones hold 0.065% to 0.1% of a sample with about 160,000 distinct CDR3 sequences, roughly 94% of them seen once. The sequenced sample consisted of CD4+ T cells from PBMCs. The receptors shown here come from a human donor in good health.

The chain joins TRBV7-9 to TRBJ2-5, with unresolved D. Germline assignment: CDR1 SEHNR and CDR2 FQNEAQ (reference sequence). The V and J ends lost 5 bases and 7 bases respectively, with 14 bases between them. The CDR3 totals 13 residues. The CDR3 reads CASSLDTLGTQYF. The DNA of the CDR3 is TGTGCCAGCAGCCTAGACACCCTGGGGACCCAGTACTTC.

This rearrangement joins TRBV29-1 to TRBJ1-1; D is perhaps TRBD1 (6 bases). Germline CDR1 reads SQVTM; CDR2 reads ANQGSEA. The CDR3 has 12 residues. The ends were cut back, 7 bases at V and 0 bases at J, with 9 bases in the middle. The CDR3 region is CSGTDLNTEAFF. The CDR3 region has the DNA TGCAGCGGGACAGACTTGAACACTGAAGCTTTCTTT.

The chain combines TRBV12-2 with TRBJ2-6; TRBD1 is the table's D call, not checked against the DNA. TRBV12-2 is noted as a pseudogene. The CDR3 extends over 19 amino acids. The CDR3 reads CASRLLRASDHSGANVLTF. The CDR3 DNA reads as TGTGCAAGTCGCTTACTCCGGGCGAGTGACCACTCTGGGGCCAACGTCCTGACTTTC.

The gene calls are TRBV5-1 and TRBJ2-2; 8 bases agree with TRBD1. Trimming at V came to 7 bases and at J to 0 bases, leaving 8 bases not matched to a gene. CDR3 length: 16 residues. Germline CDR1 is SGHRS and CDR2 is YFSETQ. CDR3 residues: CASSPTGETNTGELFF. CDR3 coding DNA: TGCGCCAGCTCCCCGACAGGGGAGACGAACACCGGGGAGCTGTTTTTT.

The table lists this clonotype with a few counts. This chain joins TRBV3-1 and TRBJ2-2, with 13 nucleotides matching TRBD2. J gave up 2 bases and V 6 bases, and 3 bases lay outside the gene matches. The CDR3 sequence is 16 residues long. The V gene's germline CDR1 is LGHDT and CDR2 YNNKEL (reference sequence). Here the CDR3 DNA reads TGTGCCAGCAGGAGACTAGCGGGAGGTAACACCGGGGAGCTGTTTTTT. Amino acid sequence: CASRRLAGGNTGELFF.

This clonotype was observed once. Mismatch with germline at one junction end may stem from a read error. The rearrangement joins TRBV2 to TRBJ1-1; 10 bases align to TRBD1. CDR1 and CDR2 from the germline V gene are SNHLY and FYNNEI. This CDR3 spans 15 amino acids. DNA of the CDR3: TGTGCCAGCAGCGAAGACAGGGGGCGTGGGACTGAAGCTTTCTTT. Translation: CASSEDRGRGTEAFF. Based on the CDR3 plus reference TRBV2 and TRBJ1-1, the full variable domain is EPEVTQTPSHQVTQMGQEVILRCVPISNHLYFYWYRQILGQKVEFLVSFYNNEISEKSEIFDDQFSVERPDGSNFTLKIRSTKLEDSAMYFCASSEDRGRGTEAFFGQGTRLTVV.

The V and J genes are TRBV6-4 and TRBJ1-6; D not resolved. V lost 8 bases, J lost 4 bases, and 9 bases lay in between. The CDR3 has 13 amino acids. Germline loops: CDR1 MRHNA, CDR2 SNTAGT. In DNA form, the CDR3 reads TGTGCCAGCGGGAGGGAGTATAATTCACCCCTCCACTTT. Translating it yields CASGREYNSPLHF.

In its sample, this clonotype was seen once. The CDR3 loop reads CASSLYRLAGSSYNEQFF. DNA for the CDR3: TGCGCCAGCAGCTTGTATAGACTAGCGGGAAGCTCCTACAATGAGCAGTTCTTC. The chain couples TRBV5-1 to TRBJ2-1, with TRBD2 matching 11 bases. CDR1 is SGHRS and CDR2 is YFSETQ in the germline V gene. There are 18 residues in the CDR3. With 1 base clipped from V and 0 bases from J, the junction kept 6 bases outside the gene matches.

A remark on this clonotype: One junction end disagrees with the germline gene, perhaps due to a read error. The rearrangement uses TRBV30 and TRBJ2-3; D is perhaps TRBD2 (7 bases). The germline gives CDR1 GTSNPN, CDR2 SVGIG (reference sequence). This CDR3 contains 13 residues. Here the CDR3 reads CAQGGVGTDTQYF. CDR3 sequence (DNA): TGCGCCCAAGGGGGGGTGGGCACAGATACGCAGTATTTT.

V and J are TRBV6-1 and TRBJ1-2; the D gene is possibly TRBD1 (5 bases). The germline CDR1 and CDR2 sequences are MNHNS and SASEGT. The CDR3 runs 14 residues. V lost 2 bases, J lost 2 bases, and 9 bases lay in between. CDR3: CASSELTVNYGYTF. In nucleotides, the CDR3 is TGTGCCAGCAGTGAACTGACAGTGAACTATGGCTACACCTTC.

The chain recombines TRBV5-5 with TRBJ1-5, with unresolved D. The germline gives CDR1 SGHKS, CDR2 YYEKEE (reference sequence). This CDR3 spans 18 amino acids. Deletions cut 1 base from V and 7 bases from J, with 24 bases between. The CDR3 here is CASSLRQVWPLGVQPQHF. The CDR3 coding sequence is TGTGCCAGCAGCTTGCGCCAGGTTTGGCCCCTCGGAGTCCAGCCCCAGCATTTT.

This sequence joins TRBV9 and TRBJ2-1; 7 bases match TRBD2. The CDR3 runs 14 residues. The germline CDR1 and CDR2 sequences are SGDLS and YYNGEE. J lost 9 bases, V lost 0 bases, and 6 bases had no gene match. The CDR3 protein is CASSVGGGTSEQFF. CDR3 sequence (DNA): TGTGCCAGCAGCGTAGGCGGGGGTACGAGTGAGCAGTTCTTC.

The chain carries TRBV11-3 and TRBJ2-3; D ambiguous. The CDR3 has 12 amino acids. Deletions cut 0 bases from V and 5 bases from J, with 3 bases between. The germline CDR1 and CDR2 sequences are SGHNT and YENEEA. The CDR3 DNA sequence: TGTGCCAGCAGCTTAGAGGGAGATACGCAGTATTTT. This sequence encodes CASSLEGDTQYF.

V usage is TRBV3-1 and J usage is TRBJ2-4; 12 bases align to TRBD1. CDR3 length equals 18 residues. CDR1 and CDR2 (germline): LGHDT, YNNKEL (reference sequence). After removal of 4 bases from V and 5 bases from J, the junction contained 12 bases not matched to a gene. CDR3 in DNA: TGTGCCAGCAGCCCCCTTGGAGTGGGACAGGGGGCCGAAAACATTCAGTACTTC. It encodes CASSPLGVGQGAENIQYF.

The chain couples TRBV7-2 to TRBJ2-1; a possible D gene is TRBD1 (6 bases). Germline lookup yields CDR1 SGHTA and CDR2 FQGNSA. Between the trimmed V and J ends, which lost 7 bases and 0 bases, there was a span of 16 bases. This CDR3 spans 16 amino acids. For the CDR3, the DNA is TGTGCCAGCACCTCCATCAGGGGAAGCTCCTACAATGAGCAGTTCTTC. Amino acids: CASTSIRGSSYNEQFF.

This chain links TRBV27 with TRBJ2-3; 13 bases map to TRBD2. The CDR3 has 16 amino acids. Germline V CDR1 and CDR2: MNHEY, SMNVEV (reference sequence). Trimming removed 5 bases from V and 2 bases from J; junction bases left unmatched: 4. The CDR3 reads CASSGGLAGLTDTQYF. The CDR3 DNA sequence: TGTGCCAGCAGTGGGGGACTAGCGGGGCTCACAGATACGCAGTATTTT.

This chain links TRBV2 with TRBJ2-5; TRBD2 might be the D (6 bases). In germline, CDR1 is SNHLY, CDR2 FYNNEI. The CDR3 has 16 amino acids. V lost 0 bases and J 4 bases, leaving 15 bases between the germline ends. CDR3 sequence reads: CASSEAGPGVGETQYF. As DNA, the CDR3 is TGTGCCAGCAGTGAAGCGGGACCGGGGGTGGGAGAGACCCAGTACTTC.

This clonotype was counted once. V is TRBV9 and J is TRBJ2-7; D is perhaps TRBD2 (6 bases). The CDR3 loop spans 17 amino acids. Germline CDR1 SGDLS, CDR2 YYNGEE. The V end lost 4 bases, the J end lost 2 bases, and 22 bases lay between the germline ends. CDR3 sequence: CASSLTMGTVGTYEQYF. DNA for the CDR3: TGTGCCAGCAGCCTCACAATGGGGACTGTTGGAACCTACGAGCAGTACTTC.

The chain has TRBV29-1 and TRBJ2-3; D remains unclear. This CDR3 contains 13 residues. V gave up 8 bases and J gave up 0 bases, with 12 bases separating them. Germline V gene lookup returns CDR1 SQVTM and CDR2 ANQGSEA. The CDR3 loop reads CSPRSLSTDTQYF. Written as DNA, the CDR3 is TGCAGCCCCCGGAGCCTAAGCACAGATACGCAGTATTTT.

The gene calls are TRBV7-8 and TRBJ1-5; 11 bases are a match to TRBD1. J was trimmed by 7 bases and V by 5 bases; bases with no gene match: 7. CDR3 length: 15 residues. Germline CDR1 reads SGHVS; CDR2 reads FQNEAQ. The CDR3 spells CASSGRTGGGQPQHF. The DNA for the CDR3 is TGTGCCAGCAGCGGCCGGACAGGGGGCGGGCAGCCCCAGCATTTT. Combining the CDR3 with reference TRBV7-8 and TRBJ1-5 gives the whole variable domain GAGVSQSPRYKVAKRGQDVALRCDPISGHVSLFWYQQALGQGPEFLTYFQNEAQLDKSGLPSDRFFAERPEGSVSTLKIQRTQQEDSAVYLCASSGRTGGGQPQHFGDGTRLSIL.

The rearrangement uses TRBV20-1 and TRBJ2-7; the D is unclear. CDR3 length: 15 amino acids. V was clipped by 2 bases and J by 0 bases, with 14 bases between them. Germline V gives CDR1 DFQATT, CDR2 SNEGSKA (reference sequence). CDR3 region: CSARPYRKSSYEQYF. Here the CDR3 DNA reads TGCAGTGCTAGACCTTACAGAAAGAGCTCCTACGAGCAGTACTTC.

The chain employs TRBV5-1 and TRBJ2-1, with D possibly matching TRBD1 (5 bases). From germline, CDR1 is SGHRS and CDR2 YFSETQ. V lost 3 bases to trimming and J lost 0 bases, with 13 bases between them. The length of the CDR3 is 16 residues. CDR3 DNA: TGCGCCAGCAGCTCCAGGGTAGCCGGCTCCTACAATGAGCAGTTCTTC. It is translated as CASSSRVAGSYNEQFF.

The chain carries TRBV30 and TRBJ2-2, with D possibly matching TRBD2 (6 bases). Germline V gene sequence: CDR1 GTSNPN, CDR2 SVGIG (reference sequence). The CDR3 runs to 16 residues. V was pared by 8 bases and J by 6 bases, with 25 bases between. CDR3 sequence (DNA): TGTGCCCCCCGCGGTGGAAGGGACTTCAAGGCCGGGGAGCTGTTTTTT. It specifies CAPRGGRDFKAGELFF.

This chain uses TRBV28 with TRBJ2-4; TRBD2 agrees at 7 bases. V trimming: 6 bases; J trimming: 5 bases; junction bases outside the gene matches: 10. Germline V lookup: CDR1 MDHEN, CDR2 SYDVKM. The CDR3 is made up of 15 amino acids. The CDR3, as DNA: TGTGCCAGCAGCCCCGGCCAGGGAGGGCAAAACATTCAGTACTTC. It translates to CASSPGQGGQNIQYF. Full variable domain (outside the CDR3, taken from reference TRBV28 and TRBJ2-4): DVKVTQSSRYLVKRTGEKVFLECVQDMDHENMFWYRQDPGLGLRLIYFSYDVKMKEKGDIPEGYSVSREKKERFSLILESASTNQTSMYLCASSPGQGGQNIQYFGAGTRLSVL.